This T cell receptor (beta chain) derives from a study of tumor-infiltrating lymphocytes in primary liver carcinoma. At the level of the study: Patients of both sexes were 30 to 69 years old. Each of the growths was stage T1-T3 N0M0, extending about 4 to 11 cm across. General study results and limits: Tumor-adjacent and tumor-blood pairs shared a smaller degree of overlap than tumor region pairs.

A constant-region primer primed TCR beta cDNA synthesis from 450 to 550 ng of total RNA. A slightly modified ARM-PCR protocol with three nested multiplex PCR rounds produced these TCR beta libraries. TRBV1-TRBV30 forward primers paired with a C-beta reverse primer were used in the first two PCR rounds, which ran roughly 9 cycles each. TCRdb passed the multiplex PCR reads through MiXCR, listing each CDR3 protein once. This sample carries some 120,000 distinct CDR3 sequences, roughly three fifths of them seen once, and the ten largest clones take about 8%. RNA and DNA were co-extracted from 20-30 mg of unsorted bulk tissue. Through surgical resection, the patients' primary liver carcinoma was treated. Note on this clonotype: As yet, its antigen is unknown. This could be a read error, since a much larger clone is one nucleotide away.

Germline assignment: CDR1 MNHNS and CDR2 SASEGT. Trimming took 10 bases from V and 3 from J, leaving 15 bases between them. This CDR3 region has 14 residues. The sequenced sample was liver tumor tissue from sampling region 3. Subset: tumor region T3, left-lateral pole. This sequence originates from an older woman with primary liver carcinoma and hepatitis B virus infection. The V and J genes are TRBV6-1 and TRBJ1-4, with a possible D match to TRBD1 (5 bases). CDR3 DNA: TGTGCCAACAGATTGGGACCAGCTAATGAAAAACTGTTTTTT. It specifies CANRLGPANEKLFF.